What follows describes a single TCR beta chain. Its antigen target is currently unknown. A much larger clone differs by one base, so this may be a read error. Library prep was done by RT-PCR. Instrument used: NextSeq 550. TCRdb redid the processing of the public reads, applying fastp at Q25 and MiXCR, and retained in-frame beta chains. Rows are unified per CDR3 protein, each entry keeping the most common DNA and genes. The sample includes some 40,000 distinct CDR3 sequences, with 25% to 40% observed a single time. The ten largest clones take up roughly 78% of the sample. The sample comes from a study of patients and donors after allogeneic stem cell transplantation (dated by TCRdb to about 2020). The CDR3 spans 15 residues, from the cysteine through the phenylalanine. Of all the DNA, just the CDR3 is kept, 45 bases in frame from base 1. From the germline V gene, CDR1 is SGDLS and CDR2 is YYNGEE.

In this chain, TRBV9 is recombined with TRBJ1-3, and 9 bases in between align with TRBD1. The sample was blood, either unsorted or a sorted T cell fraction (not recorded which). The TCR comes from a human donor who was either an allogeneic HSCT recipient or a stem cell or donor lymphocyte infusion donor (not recorded which). It is not recorded whose cells these are; they may come from a transplant donor. This receptor has the CDR3 CASSETGGSVNTIYF. The DNA sequence reads TGTGCCAGCAGCGAGACAGGGGGTTCTGTAAACACCATATATTTT.